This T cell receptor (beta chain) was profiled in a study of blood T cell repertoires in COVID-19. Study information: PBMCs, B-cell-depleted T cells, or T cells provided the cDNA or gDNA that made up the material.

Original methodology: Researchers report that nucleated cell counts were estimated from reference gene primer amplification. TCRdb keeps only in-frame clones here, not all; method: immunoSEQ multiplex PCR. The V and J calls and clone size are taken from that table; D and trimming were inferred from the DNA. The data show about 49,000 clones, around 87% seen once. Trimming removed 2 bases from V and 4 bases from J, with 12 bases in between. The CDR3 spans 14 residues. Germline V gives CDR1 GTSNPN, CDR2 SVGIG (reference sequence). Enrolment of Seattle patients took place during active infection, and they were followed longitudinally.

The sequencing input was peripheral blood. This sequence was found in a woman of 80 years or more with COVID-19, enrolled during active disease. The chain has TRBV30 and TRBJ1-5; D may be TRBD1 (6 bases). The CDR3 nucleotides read TGTGCCTGGAGTAAACAGGGATCGAATCAGCCCCAGCATTTT. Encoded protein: CAWSKQGSNQPQHF.